Below are 19 T cell receptor beta chains sequenced from a single sample in a study of cytomegalovirus exposure and HLA in healthy donors. The PCR used 60 Vbeta and 13 Jbeta primers. The repertoire was sequenced with immunoSEQ multiplex PCR; TCRdb's copy has only in-frame clones and lacks some. This sample has around 50,000 clones, with around 80% found just once. The sequenced sample was PBMCs. The receptor source for this set is a man in his fifties in good health and CMV-seronegative.

The rearrangement uses TRBV14 and TRBJ2-7, with 11 positions matching TRBD2. The CDR3 has 15 amino acids. Germline V gene data show CDR1 as SGHDN and CDR2 as FVKESK. The trim removed 4 bases at V and 6 bases at J, leaving 8 bases unmatched. CDR3 sequence: CASSPAIAGGPEQYF. In nucleotides, the CDR3 is TGTGCCAGCAGCCCAGCCATAGCGGGGGGGCCCGAGCAGTACTTC.

This clone was counted between two and nine times. Other DNA sequences in the sample encode the same CDR3. The CDR3: CASSLPTGGTGELFF. CDR3 in DNA: TGCGCCAGCAGCTTGCCGACAGGGGGTACCGGGGAGCTGTTTTTT. The genes are TRBV5-1 and TRBJ2-2; the match to TRBD1 covers 9 bases. Germline V lookup: CDR1 SGHRS, CDR2 YFSETQ. V was clipped by 1 base and J by 5 bases; unmatched bases: 3. The CDR3 is 15 residues long.

This chain connects TRBV19 to TRBJ1-2; D ambiguous. The V end was cut by 2 bases, the J end by 3 bases, with 7 bases between. From germline, CDR1 is LNHDA and CDR2 SQIVND (reference sequence). This CDR3 is 13 amino acids long. As DNA, the CDR3 is TGTGCCAGTAGTATACAGGCAGACTATGGCTACACCTTC. Translation: CASSIQADYGYTF.

The chain links TRBV28 to TRBJ1-6, with D maybe TRBD1 (5 bases). CDR1 and CDR2 from the germline V gene are MDHEN and SYDVKM. V was trimmed by 6 bases and J by 2 bases, leaving 14 bases between them. The CDR3 length is 16 residues. The CDR3 here is CASRLGTGAYNSPLHF. The DNA for the CDR3 is TGTGCCAGCAGACTCGGGACGGGGGCCTATAATTCACCCCTCCACTTT.

CDR3 sequence (DNA): TGTGCCAGTGTAACTAGCGGGGGGGTCTCCACCGGGGAGCTGTTTTTT. Translating gives CASVTSGGVSTGELFF. The chain links TRBV19 to TRBJ2-2; 13 nucleotides align to TRBD2. Germline CDR1 LNHDA, CDR2 SQIVND (reference sequence). Trimming took 8 bases from V and 4 from J; bases not matched to a gene: 7. This CDR3 contains 16 residues.

This sequence joins TRBV15 and TRBJ2-3; 10 bases align to TRBD2. Germline CDR1 LNHNV, CDR2 YYDKDF (reference sequence). CDR3 length: 17 amino acids. V was pared by 1 base and J by 7 bases, with 11 bases of the junction left unmatched. In DNA, the CDR3 is TGTGCCACCAGCAGAGTGAGCGGAGCGGGGGGGCCATATACGCAGTATTTT. It yields the protein CATSRVSGAGGPYTQYF.

The genes are TRBV7-2 and TRBJ2-3; 10 nucleotides line up with TRBD2. The CDR3 spans 15 residues. The junction had 8 bases not matched to a gene; V was cut back by 5 bases and J by 6 bases. The germline CDR1 and CDR2 sequences are SGHTA and FQGNSA. The CDR3 DNA sequence: TGTGCCAGCAGCATTAGCGGGGGGCCGTCCGATACGCAGTATTTT. This sequence encodes CASSISGGPSDTQYF.

The chain carries TRBV7-3 and TRBJ1-1, with 10 nucleotides matching TRBD1. Germline assignment: CDR1 SGHTA and CDR2 FQGTGA. J was trimmed by 6 bases and V by 2 bases; bases with no gene match: 6. The CDR3 extends over 15 amino acids. This CDR3 reads CASSLLGQGDAEAFF. The CDR3 nucleotides are TGTGCCAGCAGCTTACTCGGACAGGGGGACGCTGAAGCTTTCTTT.

The rearrangement links TRBV27 to TRBJ1-3, with D tentatively TRBD1 (6 bases). The length of the CDR3 is 13 residues. Germline CDR1 is MNHEY and CDR2 is SMNVEV (reference sequence). V gave up 6 bases and J gave up 4 bases, with 10 bases separating them. CDR3 nucleotides: TGTGCCAGCAGCAGGGGCGGGGGAAACACCATATATTTT. This sequence encodes CASSRGGGNTIYF.

This clone was detected only once. The genes are TRBV28 and TRBJ2-5; tentatively, D is TRBD1 (6 bases). The length of the CDR3 is 15 residues. Germline values: CDR1 MDHEN, CDR2 SYDVKM. The V and J ends lost 4 bases and 1 base respectively, with 13 bases between them. Here the CDR3 reads CASSSPGTLQETQYF. Here the CDR3 DNA reads TGTGCCAGCAGTTCCCCCGGGACACTCCAAGAGACCCAGTACTTC.

The chain couples TRBV27 to TRBJ2-7, with D unclear. V was cut by 2 bases and J by 5 bases, with 10 bases left in between. CDR3 length: 13 residues. The germline V gene encodes CDR1 MNHEY and CDR2 SMNVEV (reference sequence). As DNA, the CDR3 is TGTGCCAGCAGTTTACGAGGCCGGAACGAGCAGTACTTC. Amino acid sequence: CASSLRGRNEQYF.

This rearrangement joins TRBV6-5 to TRBJ2-7, with TRBD2 as a possible D gene (5 bases). CDR3 length equals 13 residues. CDR1 is MNHEY, CDR2 SVGAGI, per germline. The V gene lost 4 bases and the J gene lost 7 bases, with 14 bases spanning the gap. CDR3 nucleotides: TGTGCCAGCAGTTCGGCCGGGTCGGGGGAGCAGTACTTC. It codes for CASSSAGSGEQYF.

This chain uses TRBV7-6 with TRBJ2-4; 8 nucleotides match TRBD2. Germline CDR1 reads SGHVS; CDR2 reads FNYEAQ. This CDR3 contains 13 residues. V shed 4 bases and J 9 bases; nucleotides not matched to a gene: 5. The CDR3 loop is CASSSAAGGIQYF. Here the CDR3 DNA reads TGTGCCAGCAGCTCAGCTGCGGGGGGCATTCAGTACTTC.

This clone has a single count. V is TRBV7-3 and J is TRBJ2-2, with 9 nucleotides matching TRBD1. The germline V gene encodes CDR1 SGHTA and CDR2 FQGTGA. This CDR3 region has 15 residues. Trimming removed 4 bases from V and 3 bases from J; junction bases left unmatched: 3. DNA of the CDR3: TGTGCCAGCAGCTCAGGACAGGGGTACACCGGGGAGCTGTTTTTT. It translates to CASSSGQGYTGELFF.

The rearrangement links TRBV6-6 to TRBJ2-2; D is perhaps TRBD1 (6 bases). Per the germline V gene, CDR1 is MNHNY and CDR2 is SVGAGI (reference sequence). V was shortened by 6 bases and J by 0 bases, with 14 bases between the two germline ends. The CDR3 runs to 16 residues. The CDR3 region has the DNA TGTGCCAGCAGCCAGCGTTGGACAGCGAACACCGGGGAGCTGTTTTTT. Protein: CASSQRWTANTGELFF.

This clone has more than one count but fewer than ten. The V gene is TRBV5-1, the J gene TRBJ2-6, with TRBD1 matching over 7 bases. With V trimmed by 2 bases and J by 1 base, 15 bases remained unmatched. This CDR3 comprises 20 residues. The germline CDR1 and CDR2 sequences are SGHRS and YFSETQ. CDR3 DNA: TGCGCCAGCAGCTTCAGTCCCGGGACAGTCGTCGGGTCTGGGGCCAACGTCCTGACTTTC. Translated, it gives CASSFSPGTVVGSGANVLTF.

The chain recombines TRBV29-1 with TRBJ2-1; 8 bases align to TRBD2. The CDR3 loop spans 13 amino acids. Germline loops: CDR1 SQVTM, CDR2 ANQGSEA. J lost 3 bases, V lost 5 bases, and 3 bases had no gene match. CDR3 in amino acids: CSVKRGIYNEQFF. DNA for the CDR3: TGCAGCGTTAAGCGGGGGATCTACAATGAGCAGTTCTTC.

The V call is TRBV7-8, the J call TRBJ2-5; D unclear. Germline V gives CDR1 SGHVS, CDR2 FQNEAQ. This CDR3 has 16 residues. Trimming left V 2 bases short and J 5 bases short, with 18 bases between. CDR3: CASSLSRYSDSETQYF. DNA of the CDR3: TGTGCCAGCAGCTTATCGCGGTACTCGGATTCCGAGACCCAGTACTTC.

This clone was seen a single time. The genes are TRBV5-5 and TRBJ1-2; possibly TRBD1 for D (5 bases). The germline V gene has CDR1 SGHKS and CDR2 YYEKEE (reference sequence). There are 16 residues in the CDR3. Trimming shortened V by 4 bases and J by 5 bases, and 21 bases separated the two germline ends. The CDR3 DNA is TGTGCCAGCAGCACTGGGGCAGGGAGGTCTGGGTATGGCTACACCTTC. Its protein product is CASSTGAGRSGYGYTF.